A single sample is the source of the 24 T cell receptor beta chains below, sequenced in a study of CD8+CD57+ T cells in acquired aplastic anemia. According to the study, genomic DNA was the template for TCR beta VDJ and CDR3 profiling. MiXCR, run by TCRdb on the reads, gives a single entry per CDR3 protein. In the table there are roughly 250,000 distinct CDR3 sequences, around 82% of which are singletons. Patients who underwent sequencing had shown CD8+CD57+ cell expansion by flow cytometry. Sequenced: sorted CD4+, CD8+, or CD8+CD57+ T cells (not recorded which) from PBMCs. The receptor source for this set is a human donor with aplastic anemia.

This sequence joins TRBV7-3 and TRBJ2-1, with 7 bases fitting TRBD2. With 8 bases clipped from V and 8 bases from J, the junction kept 9 bases outside the gene matches. The CDR3 runs to 13 residues. From germline, CDR1 is SGHTA and CDR2 FQGTGA. CDR3 protein: CASRDGRVHEQFF. The CDR3, as DNA: TGTGCCAGCCGTGATGGGAGGGTGCATGAGCAGTTCTTC.

This clonotype was detected only once. CDR3 region: CASSPVHGIEDTQHF. CDR3 nucleotide sequence: TGCGCCAGCAGCCCCGTTCACGGGATCGAGGATACGCAGCATTTT. The chain uses TRBV4-1 and TRBJ2-3; D not certain. The assigned J gene may be wrong: the sequence end matches TRBJ1-5 better. Looked up from germline, CDR1 is MGHRA and CDR2 is YSYEKL. The CDR3 is made up of 15 amino acids.

This clonotype was observed a single time. The rearrangement joins TRBV7-8 to TRBJ1-1, with D uncertain. Between the trimmed V and J ends, which lost 5 bases and 11 bases, there was a span of 24 bases. The CDR3 sequence is 15 residues long. Germline V lookup: CDR1 SGHVS, CDR2 FQNEAQ. The CDR3 DNA reads TGTGCCAGCAGCGCAGAAGCAGAGAGCCACACCTTCGCTTTCTTT. This gives the protein CASSAEAESHTFAFF.

The chain uses TRBV7-9 and TRBJ1-4; 11 positions match TRBD1. Germline trimming cut 3 bases from V and 7 bases from J; bases unmatched to any gene: 4. Germline lookup yields CDR1 SEHNR and CDR2 FQNEAQ (reference sequence). This CDR3 region has 15 residues. The CDR3 loop is CASSFGQGAGEKLFF. DNA for the CDR3: TGTGCCAGCAGCTTCGGACAGGGGGCAGGTGAAAAACTGTTTTTT.

V usage is TRBV7-3 and J usage is TRBJ2-6; the match to TRBD2 covers 7 bases. Unmatched junction bases numbered 17, after V lost 2 bases and J lost 16 bases. The CDR3 length is 16 residues. Germline values: CDR1 SGHTA, CDR2 FQGTGA. The CDR3 bases are TGTGCCAGCAGCTTAGCGGGTAGCGGGCAAGCTGACGCTCTGACTTTC. This gives the protein CASSLAGSGQADALTF.

Note on this clonotype: Without the conserved terminal phenylalanine or tryptophan, this CDR3 likely stems from a read error. The chain carries TRBV2 and TRBJ1-1, with TRBD1 identical over 8 bases. CDR1 is SNHLY, CDR2 FYNNEI, per germline. This CDR3 has 15 amino acids. Germline trimming cut 8 bases from V and 6 bases from J; bases unmatched to any gene: 14. The CDR3 loop reads CASGLGGTGTPEAFP. In nucleotides, the CDR3 is TGTGCCAGCGGCTTAGGGGGGACAGGTACGCCTGAAGCTTTCCCT.

The count of this clonotype is one. V gene TRBV20-1 combines with J gene TRBJ1-2, with 10 positions matching TRBD1. This CDR3 contains 12 residues. Germline CDR1 is DFQATT and CDR2 is SNEGSKA (reference sequence). Trimming cost V 4 bases and J 8 bases; bases outside gene matches: 4. CDR3 nucleotides: TGCAGTGCTACCCCGGGACAGGGGGGCTACACCTTC. Its translation is CSATPGQGGYTF.

J is TRBJ2-3 and V is TRBV9; a possible D gene is TRBD1 (5 bases). The ends were cut back, 6 bases at V and 15 bases at J, with 26 bases in the middle. Germline V gene lookup returns CDR1 SGDLS and CDR2 YYNGEE. This CDR3 comprises 14 residues. The CDR3 loop is CASTLGVRRNQPYF. The CDR3 region has the DNA TGTGCCAGCACCCTAGGGGTAAGGAGAAATCAGCCCTATTTT. The entire variable domain, with the rest obtained from reference TRBV9 and TRBJ2-3, is as follows: DSGVTQTPKHLITATGQRVTLRCSPRSGDLSVYWYQQSLDQGLQFLIQYYNGEERAKGNILERFSAQQFPDLHSELNLSSLELGDSALYFCASTLGVRRNQPYFGPGTRLTVL.

This clonotype occurred once. The chain joins TRBV19 to TRBJ1-6; 7 positions match TRBD1. V dropped 9 bases and J dropped 13; count of bases not matched to a gene: 18. From germline, CDR1 is LNHDA and CDR2 SQIVND (reference sequence). This CDR3 comprises 15 residues. This chain's CDR3 is CASSLSWGQRYPLHF. The CDR3 nucleotides are TGTGCCAGCAGCTTGTCCTGGGGACAGCGATACCCCCTCCACTTT.

The J gene is TRBJ2-7, the V gene TRBV7-9; perhaps TRBD2 as D (5 bases). Germline CDR1 is SEHNR and CDR2 is FQNEAQ (reference sequence). The CDR3 is made up of 15 amino acids. Trimming took 6 bases from V and 8 from J, leaving 23 bases between them. CDR3 DNA sequence: TGTGCCAGCAGTTTACTAGGGCGCCCCGATACGCAGCAGTACTTC. The encoded protein is CASSLLGRPDTQQYF.

This chain uses TRBV14 with TRBJ1-2; D is undetermined. Germline V gene data show CDR1 as SGHDN and CDR2 as FVKESK. V was clipped by 1 base and J by 11 bases, with 20 bases between them. This CDR3 region has 15 residues. The CDR3 region is CASSQAGRTYGQYTF. The CDR3 nucleotides read TGTGCCAGCAGCCAAGCCGGACGGACCTACGGGCAGTACACCTTC.

On this clonotype itself: Compared with germline, one end of the junction differs, possibly owing to a read error. The V call is TRBV9, the J call TRBJ1-2; D ambiguous. Per the germline V gene, CDR1 is SGDLS and CDR2 is YYNGEE. The CDR3 loop spans 13 amino acids. CDR3 DNA sequence: TGTGCCAGCAGCCAAGGGCTAGACGGTGGCGAAGCCTTC. Protein: CASSQGLDGGEAF.

The genes are TRBV10-3 and TRBJ1-5, with 9 bases matching TRBD1. Germline V lookup: CDR1 ENHRY, CDR2 SYGVKD. V lost 10 bases, J lost 6 bases, and 7 bases stayed unmatched. There are 13 residues in the CDR3. CDR3 bases: TGTGCCACGACAGGGGGTGGGGGTCAGCCCCAGCATTTT. Translation gives CATTGGGGQPQHF.

V gene TRBV3-1 combines with J gene TRBJ2-3, with D hard to call. The ends were cut back, 1 base at V and 2 bases at J, with 10 bases in the middle. This CDR3 has 15 residues. Per the germline V gene, CDR1 is LGHDT and CDR2 is YNNKEL (reference sequence). The CDR3 spells CASSQGTLPTDTQYF. CDR3 DNA: TGTGCCAGCAGCCAAGGGACCCTGCCCACAGATACGCAGTATTTT.

Points on this clonotype: Sequence at one end of the junction differs from germline and may be a read error. J is TRBJ2-3 and V is TRBV7-9; D perhaps matches TRBD2 (6 bases). The CDR3 runs to 14 residues. The germline V gene has CDR1 SEHNR and CDR2 FQNEAQ (reference sequence). In DNA, the CDR3 is TGTGCCAGCAGCTTGGCGGAGGGCGGCTATAAGTCACCCTTT. Protein sequence: CASSLAEGGYKSPF.

V usage is TRBV7-9 and J usage is TRBJ2-1; 9 bases are shared with TRBD1. The germline gives CDR1 SEHNR, CDR2 FQNEAQ (reference sequence). V was clipped by 5 bases and J by 15 bases; unmatched bases: 17. This CDR3 is 15 amino acids long. The CDR3 protein is CASSPRTGDHTETFF. The CDR3 nucleotides are TGTGCCAGCAGCCCCAGGACAGGGGATCACACAGAGACGTTCTTC.

This chain links TRBV29-1 with TRBJ1-2; possible D gene TRBD1, 6 bases. From germline, CDR1 is SQVTM and CDR2 ANQGSEA. This CDR3 is 14 amino acids long. V lost 6 bases and J 4 bases, leaving 18 bases between the germline ends. The CDR3 is CSVPSTGFSYGYTF. In nucleotides, the CDR3 is TGCAGCGTGCCGTCGACAGGCTTCAGCTATGGCTACACCTTC.

The V and J genes are TRBV7-9 and TRBJ2-5; D might be TRBD2 (6 bases). Germline values: CDR1 SEHNR, CDR2 FQNEAQ (reference sequence). Trimming shortened V by 6 bases and J by 2 bases, and 16 bases separated the two germline ends. This CDR3 region has 15 residues. CDR3: CASSSSVGWQETQYF. CDR3 bases: TGTGCCAGCAGTTCTAGCGTGGGATGGCAAGAGACCCAGTACTTC.

The chain uses TRBV7-2 and TRBJ2-6; TRBD2 matches at 7 bases. This CDR3 has 17 amino acids. V dropped 5 bases and J dropped 5; count of bases not matched to a gene: 12. Germline CDR1 and CDR2: SGHTA and FQGNSA. The chain's CDR3 is CASSLGRACPRANVLTF. The CDR3, as DNA: TGTGCCAGCAGCCTAGGGAGGGCGTGCCCTAGGGCCAACGTCCTGACTTTC.

This chain uses TRBV15 with TRBJ2-3; possible D gene TRBD1, 5 bases. The DNA end is more similar to TRBJ2-5, so the J call may be wrong. The germline CDR1 and CDR2 sequences are LNHNV and YYDKDF (reference sequence). This CDR3 comprises 14 residues. CDR3 loop: CATSWGAGHDTQYF. The CDR3 region has the DNA TGTGCCACCAGCTGGGGCGCCGGCCACGATACCCAGTACTTC.

V is TRBV7-9 and J is TRBJ1-2; the D is unclear. Germline CDR1 and CDR2: SEHNR and FQNEAQ (reference sequence). The V end lost 3 bases, the J end lost 4 bases, and 6 bases lay between the germline ends. The CDR3 is made up of 12 amino acids. This CDR3 reads CASSFETYGYTF. The CDR3 nucleotides are TGTGCCAGCAGCTTTGAGACCTATGGCTACACCTTC.

Of note for this clonotype: Relative to the germline gene, one junction end is altered; a read error may explain this. V usage is TRBV7-9 and J usage is TRBJ2-3, with TRBD2 matching 8 bases. The CDR3 has 14 amino acids. Germline CDR1 reads SEHNR; CDR2 reads FQNEAQ (reference sequence). The CDR3 here is CASSHPMTSDTDEF. The CDR3 DNA follows: TGTGCCAGCAGCCATCCTATGACTAGCGATACGGATGAGTTT.

Comment on this clonotype: Given the absence of the conserved phenylalanine or tryptophan at the CDR3 end, a read error is likely. No DNA is shown, since the ends of the CDR3 on it are uncertain; the CDR3 is the one TCRdb lists. The chain combines TRBV7-9 with TRBJ2-1; TRBD2 is the table's D call and was not checked against the DNA. Per the germline V gene, CDR1 is SEHNR and CDR2 is FQNEAQ (reference sequence). With termini counted, the CDR3 has 13 amino acids. The CDR3 sequence is CASSEGGSHEQFG.

This rearrangement joins TRBV11-1 to TRBJ2-2, with a tentative D call TRBD2 (5 bases). This CDR3 has 18 residues. Between the trimmed V and J ends, which lost 5 bases and 1 base, there was a span of 20 bases. CDR1 is SGHAT, CDR2 FQDESV, per germline (reference sequence). CDR3 in DNA: TGTGCCAGCAGCGAGGGCCCATACGAGCGGAAGAACACCGGGGAGCTGTTTTTT. Residues: CASSEGPYERKNTGELFF.